This T cell receptor (beta chain) was recorded in a study of blood T cell repertoires in COVID-19. Per germline, CDR1 SGHTA and CDR2 FQGNSA. CDR3 length equals 15 residues. Libraries were prepared by immunoSEQ multiplex PCR; TCRdb keeps only in-frame clonotypes and omits some of them. In the table there are 100,000 to 150,000 clones, approximately 88% of which are singletons. As for this clone: One junction end disagrees with the germline gene, perhaps due to a read error.

The sample was peripheral blood. The receptor was isolated from an elderly woman with acute or convalescent COVID-19. The V gene is TRBV7-2, the J gene TRBJ1-3; possibly TRBD1 for D (6 bases). The CDR3 nucleotides are TGTGCCAGCAGCACCCAACAGGGACCCGGAAGCACCATATATTTT. Amino acids: CASSTQQGPGSTIYF.